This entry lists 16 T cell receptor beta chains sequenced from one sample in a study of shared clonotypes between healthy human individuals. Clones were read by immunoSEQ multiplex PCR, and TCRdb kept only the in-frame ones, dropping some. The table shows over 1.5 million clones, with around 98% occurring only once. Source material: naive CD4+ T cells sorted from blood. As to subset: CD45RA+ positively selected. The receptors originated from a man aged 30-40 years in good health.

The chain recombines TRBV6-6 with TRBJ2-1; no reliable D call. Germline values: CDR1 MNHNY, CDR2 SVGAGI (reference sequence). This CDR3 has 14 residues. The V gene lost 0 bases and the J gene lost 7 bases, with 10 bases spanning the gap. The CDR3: CASSYSTGQNEQFF. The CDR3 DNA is TGTGCCAGCAGTTACTCGACCGGTCAGAATGAGCAGTTCTTC.

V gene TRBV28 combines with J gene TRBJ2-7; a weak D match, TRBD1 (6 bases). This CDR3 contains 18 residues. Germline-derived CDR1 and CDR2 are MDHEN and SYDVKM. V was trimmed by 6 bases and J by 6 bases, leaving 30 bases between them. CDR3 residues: CASRPSGTPTRLALEQYF. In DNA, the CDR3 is TGTGCCAGCAGACCGTCCGGGACACCAACTAGACTGGCTCTCGAGCAGTACTTC.

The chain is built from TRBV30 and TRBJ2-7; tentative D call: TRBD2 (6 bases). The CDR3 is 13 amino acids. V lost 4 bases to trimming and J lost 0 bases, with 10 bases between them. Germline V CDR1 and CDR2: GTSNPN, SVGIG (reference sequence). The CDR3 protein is CAWTAGNSYEQYF. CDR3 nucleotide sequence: TGTGCCTGGACCGCGGGAAACTCCTACGAGCAGTACTTC. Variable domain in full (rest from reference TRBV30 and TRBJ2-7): SQTIHQWPATLVQPVGSPLSLECTVEGTSNPNLYWYRQAAGRGLQLLFYSVGIGQISSEVPQNLSASRPQDRQFILSSKKLLLSDSGFYLCAWTAGNSYEQYFGPGTRLTVT.

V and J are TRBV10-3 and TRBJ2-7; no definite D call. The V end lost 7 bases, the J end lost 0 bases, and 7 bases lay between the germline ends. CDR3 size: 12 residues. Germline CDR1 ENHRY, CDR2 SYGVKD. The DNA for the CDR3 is TGTGCCATCACCGACACCTCCTACGAGCAGTACTTC. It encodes CAITDTSYEQYF.

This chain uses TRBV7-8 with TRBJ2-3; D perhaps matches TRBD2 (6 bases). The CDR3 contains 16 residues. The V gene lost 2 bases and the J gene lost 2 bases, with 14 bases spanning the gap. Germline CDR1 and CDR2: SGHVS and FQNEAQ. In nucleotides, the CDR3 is TGTGCCAGCAGCTTAAAAAGGAGGGGATCCACAGATACGCAGTATTTT. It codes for CASSLKRRGSTDTQYF.

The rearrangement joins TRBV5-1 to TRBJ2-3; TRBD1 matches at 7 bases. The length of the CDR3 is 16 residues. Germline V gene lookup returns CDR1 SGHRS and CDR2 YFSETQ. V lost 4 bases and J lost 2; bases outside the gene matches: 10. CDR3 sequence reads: CASSRETGSYTDTQYF. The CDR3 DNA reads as TGCGCCAGCAGCCGCGAGACAGGGTCGTACACAGATACGCAGTATTTT.

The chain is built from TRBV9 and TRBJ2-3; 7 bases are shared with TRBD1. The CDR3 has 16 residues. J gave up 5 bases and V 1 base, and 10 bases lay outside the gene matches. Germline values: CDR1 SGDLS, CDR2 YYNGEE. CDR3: CASSVTIRQGIDTQYF. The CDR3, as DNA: TGTGCCAGCAGCGTAACAATTAGACAGGGAATAGATACGCAGTATTTT.

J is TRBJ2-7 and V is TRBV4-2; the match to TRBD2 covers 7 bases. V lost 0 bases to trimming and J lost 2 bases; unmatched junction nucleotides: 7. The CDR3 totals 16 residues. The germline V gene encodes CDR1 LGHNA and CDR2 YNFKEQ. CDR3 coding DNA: TGTGCCAGCAGCCAAGAATCAAGCGGGACGCCCTACGAGCAGTACTTC. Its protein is CASSQESSGTPYEQYF.

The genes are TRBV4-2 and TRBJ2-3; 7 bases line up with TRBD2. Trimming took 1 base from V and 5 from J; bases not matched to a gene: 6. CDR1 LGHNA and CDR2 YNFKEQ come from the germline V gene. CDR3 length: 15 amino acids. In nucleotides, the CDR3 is TGTGCCAGCAGCCAAGCTGCGGGAGTTGTAGATACGCAGTATTTT. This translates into CASSQAAGVVDTQYF.

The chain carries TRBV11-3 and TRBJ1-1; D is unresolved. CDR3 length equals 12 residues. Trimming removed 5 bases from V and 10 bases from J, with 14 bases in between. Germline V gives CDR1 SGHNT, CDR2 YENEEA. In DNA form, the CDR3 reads TGTGCCAGCAGCGCCGACGGACGGAGAGCTTTCTTT. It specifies CASSADGRRAFF.

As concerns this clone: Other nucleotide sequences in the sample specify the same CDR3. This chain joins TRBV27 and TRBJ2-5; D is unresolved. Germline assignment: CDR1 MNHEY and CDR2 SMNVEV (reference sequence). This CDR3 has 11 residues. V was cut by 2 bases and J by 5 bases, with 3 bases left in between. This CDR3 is CASSLGETQYF. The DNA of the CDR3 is TGTGCCAGCAGTTTAGGCGAGACCCAGTACTTC.

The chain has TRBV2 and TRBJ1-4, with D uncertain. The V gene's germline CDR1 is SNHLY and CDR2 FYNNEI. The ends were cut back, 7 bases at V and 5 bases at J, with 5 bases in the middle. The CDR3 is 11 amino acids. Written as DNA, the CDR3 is TGTGCCAGCAAGCCCAATGAAAAACTGTTTTTT. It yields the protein CASKPNEKLFF.

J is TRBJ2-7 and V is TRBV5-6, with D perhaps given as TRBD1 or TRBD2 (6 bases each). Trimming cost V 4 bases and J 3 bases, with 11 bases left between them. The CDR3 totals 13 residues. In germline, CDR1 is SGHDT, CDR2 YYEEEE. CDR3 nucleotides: TGTGCCAGCAGCCGAGGGGGAGGCTACGAGCAGTACTTC. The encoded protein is CASSRGGGYEQYF.

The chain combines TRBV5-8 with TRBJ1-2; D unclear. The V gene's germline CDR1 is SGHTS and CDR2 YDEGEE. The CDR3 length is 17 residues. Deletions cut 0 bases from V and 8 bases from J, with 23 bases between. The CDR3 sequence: CASSLAAGRATLIGYTF. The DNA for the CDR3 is TGTGCCAGCAGCTTGGCCGCCGGGCGGGCGACACTTATCGGCTACACCTTC.

The CDR3 DNA is TGTGCCAGCAGCTTAGACAGCTGGACAGATACGCAGTATTTT. It encodes CASSLDSWTDTQYF. The rearrangement joins TRBV7-9 to TRBJ2-3; D uncertain. The CDR3 runs to 14 residues. V dropped 1 base and J dropped 3 bases, with 8 bases sitting between them. Germline V gene lookup returns CDR1 SEHNR and CDR2 FQNEAQ (reference sequence). Combining the CDR3 with reference TRBV7-9 and TRBJ2-3 gives the whole variable domain DTGVSQNPRHKITKRGQNVTFRCDPISEHNRLYWYRQTLGQGPEFLTYFQNEAQLEKSRLLSDRFSAERPKGSFSTLEIQRTEQGDSAMYLCASSLDSWTDTQYFGPGTRLTVL.

CDR3 DNA: TGTGCCAGCAGCATGAGACAGCATCAGCCCCAGCATTTT. Translation gives CASSMRQHQPQHF. The chain links TRBV11-2 to TRBJ1-5, with D perhaps TRBD1 (5 bases). Trimming took off 5 bases at V and 5 bases at J, with 10 bases between the two ends. Germline loops: CDR1 SGHAT, CDR2 FQNNGV. There are 13 residues in the CDR3.